A single sample is the source of the 25 T cell receptor beta chains below, sequenced in a study of post-analysis software for immune sequencing data. Study results and limitations: Comparison of patients with controls showed five TRBV segments more frequent in patients, TRBV5-6, TRBV5-1 and TRBV20-1 among them.

Built from TCR beta cDNA, the libraries had unique molecular identifiers in them. TCRdb called the PCR reads again in MiXCR, with one record for every CDR3 protein. The data show about 820,000 distinct CDR3 sequences, approximately 57% seen once. These receptors' targets are unknown. Sequencing input: blood. These TCRs come from a girl aged 5-17 years with multiple sclerosis.

The chain carries TRBV7-9 and TRBJ2-5, with TRBD2 as a possible D gene (7 bases). Germline CDR1 and CDR2: SEHNR and FQNEAQ (reference sequence). This CDR3 spans 17 amino acids. Trimming shortened V by 5 bases and J by 0 bases, and 19 bases separated the two germline ends. The CDR3 sequence is CASSGHTGGGYQETQYF. CDR3 bases: TGTGCCAGCAGCGGCCACACGGGGGGCGGGTACCAAGAGACCCAGTACTTC.

This chain connects TRBV29-1 to TRBJ1-4, with D unclear. The CDR3 contains 12 residues. V was cut by 8 bases and J by 0 bases, with 7 bases left in between. Looked up from germline, CDR1 is SQVTM and CDR2 is ANQGSEA. The CDR3 DNA reads TGCAGCTACCTTACAACTAATGAAAAACTGTTTTTT. Its translation: CSYLTTNEKLFF.

CDR3 region: CASSFRTSVETQYF. In DNA, the CDR3 is TGTGCCAGCAGTTTCCGGACCAGCGTGGAGACCCAGTACTTC. The rearrangement uses TRBV12-3 or TRBV12-4 and TRBJ2-5; D not certain. The V end lost 3 bases, the J end lost 5 bases, and 13 bases lay between the germline ends. The CDR3 loop spans 14 amino acids.

The chain recombines TRBV25-1 with TRBJ2-7, with D hard to call. Germline V lookup: CDR1 MGHDK, CDR2 SYGVNS. V shed 3 bases and J shed 2 bases, with 14 bases lying between them. The CDR3 covers 15 residues. The CDR3 loop reads CASSDLAVAPYEQYF. CDR3 in DNA: TGTGCCAGCAGTGATCTTGCTGTAGCCCCCTACGAGCAGTACTTC.

A few counts support this clonotype. The chain is built from TRBV10-3 and TRBJ1-1; D is perhaps TRBD1 (5 bases). The CDR3 covers 14 residues. The germline V gene encodes CDR1 ENHRY and CDR2 SYGVKD. V dropped 3 bases and J dropped 1 base, with 9 bases sitting between them. DNA of the CDR3: TGTGCCATCAGTGACCAGGGAGCGAACACTGAAGCTTTCTTT. Protein product: CAISDQGANTEAFF.

This clonotype showed up just a few times. J is TRBJ2-3 and V is TRBV3-1; D not resolved. CDR1 and CDR2 (germline): LGHDT, YNNKEL (reference sequence). CDR3 size: 16 residues. The germline V and J ends were trimmed by 7 bases and 1 base, with 18 bases remaining between them. The CDR3 region is CASKLTRQEGTDTQYF. Here the CDR3 DNA reads TGTGCCAGCAAACTGACTCGCCAAGAAGGCACAGATACGCAGTATTTT.

Here the CDR3 reads CASSLDLLAGVPYEQYF. The CDR3 DNA follows: TGCGCCAGCAGCTTGGATTTACTAGCGGGAGTCCCCTACGAGCAGTACTTC. The chain carries TRBV5-1 and TRBJ2-7, with TRBD2 matching 11 bases. V gave up 0 bases and J gave up 2 bases; unmatched junction bases: 7. The length of the CDR3 is 17 residues. Germline V gene sequence: CDR1 SGHRS, CDR2 YFSETQ.

The genes are TRBV5-1 and TRBJ1-2, with a tentative D call TRBD1 (5 bases). This CDR3 region has 15 residues. Germline CDR1 and CDR2: SGHRS and YFSETQ. Trimming left V 2 bases short and J 6 bases short, with 17 bases between. The chain's CDR3 is CASSFGDGLRDGYTF. CDR3 coding DNA: TGCGCCAGCAGCTTCGGGGACGGCCTAAGGGATGGCTACACCTTC.

In its sample, this clonotype was seen a few times. The V call is TRBV20-1, the J call TRBJ1-6, with D possibly TRBD1 on 6 matching bases. The V end lost 2 bases, the J end lost 9 bases, and 11 bases lay between the germline ends. CDR3 length equals 13 residues. In germline, CDR1 is DFQATT, CDR2 SNEGSKA (reference sequence). The DNA of the CDR3 is TGCAGTGCTAGACAGGGGATCGGTTCACCCCTCCACTTT. Translated: CSARQGIGSPLHF.

The chain couples TRBV18 to TRBJ2-7, with a tentative D call TRBD1 (6 bases). This CDR3 spans 13 amino acids. Trimming removed 2 bases from V and 6 bases from J, with 11 bases in between. Germline V gene lookup returns CDR1 KGHSH and CDR2 LQKENI. The CDR3 DNA reads TGTGCCAGCTCACCAACACAGGGCGGCGAGCAGTACTTC. It specifies CASSPTQGGEQYF.

This clonotype occurred once. The rearrangement uses TRBV10-3 and TRBJ1-1, with D possibly matching TRBD1 (5 bases). The germline gives CDR1 ENHRY, CDR2 SYGVKD. Trimming took 8 bases from V and 6 from J, leaving 16 bases between them. The CDR3 covers 13 residues. CDR3 sequence reads: CAIRGQGPSEAFF. The CDR3 DNA follows: TGTGCCATCCGCGGACAAGGGCCATCTGAAGCTTTCTTT.

This chain links TRBV12-3 or TRBV12-4 with TRBJ2-5; D tentatively reads TRBD1 or TRBD2 (5 bases each). The CDR3 sequence is 12 residues long. Trimming left V 2 bases short and J 6 bases short, with 7 bases between. The CDR3 reads CASSLPGQTQYF. The CDR3 DNA follows: TGTGCCAGCAGTTTACCGGGACAGACCCAGTACTTC.

Only a few counts were recorded for this clonotype. V gene TRBV20-1 combines with J gene TRBJ2-5; 7 bases align to TRBD1. V lost 6 bases, J lost 2 bases, and 12 bases stayed unmatched. This CDR3 has 15 amino acids. Germline V lookup: CDR1 DFQATT, CDR2 SNEGSKA (reference sequence). The CDR3 region has the DNA TGCAGTGCCCAACGGACAGGCCCGACACAAGAGACCCAGTACTTC. Protein: CSAQRTGPTQETQYF.

This clonotype was counted a few times. This chain joins TRBV20-1 and TRBJ2-7, with TRBD1 identical over 11 bases. With 1 base clipped from V and 4 bases from J, the junction kept 3 bases outside the gene matches. The CDR3 has 14 residues. Germline V gene sequence: CDR1 DFQATT, CDR2 SNEGSKA (reference sequence). The CDR3: CSARGTGGSYEQYF. Written as DNA, the CDR3 is TGCAGTGCTAGAGGGACAGGGGGCTCTTACGAGCAGTACTTC.

This clonotype was observed a few times. The chain couples TRBV29-1 to TRBJ1-2; D may be TRBD1 (6 bases). This CDR3 is built from 13 residues. V lost 6 bases and J lost 6, with 17 bases in between. Germline lookup yields CDR1 SQVTM and CDR2 ANQGSEA. The CDR3 spells CSVARDKGNGYTF. The CDR3 DNA reads as TGCAGCGTCGCACGGGACAAGGGGAATGGCTACACCTTC.

The rearrangement uses TRBV12-3 or TRBV12-4 and TRBJ1-1; no reliable D call. CDR3 length: 12 residues. V was shortened by 6 bases and J by 9 bases, with 14 bases between the two germline ends. In nucleotides, the CDR3 is TGTGCCAGCAGCCCCTGGACGGGCAAAGCTTTCTTT. Encoded protein: CASSPWTGKAFF.

The rearrangement uses TRBV5-8 and TRBJ2-1, with no clear D. The CDR3 is made up of 14 amino acids. The germline V and J ends were trimmed by 0 bases and 7 bases, with 11 bases remaining between them. CDR1 and CDR2 (germline): SGHTS, YDEGEE. Here the CDR3 DNA reads TGTGCCAGCAGCTTGGCGAGGACCCTGAATGAGCAGTTCTTC. Translated, it gives CASSLARTLNEQFF.

On this clonotype itself: A junction boundary mismatches the germline segment, possibly from a read error. The rearrangement joins TRBV5-1 to TRBJ2-7; 7 bases are shared with TRBD1. The CDR3 spans 14 residues. CDR1 SGHRS and CDR2 YFSETQ come from the germline V gene. This CDR3 reads CASSLGQPSYEQYF. The DNA of the CDR3 is TGTGCCAGCAGCTTGGGACAGCCTTCCTACGAGCAGTACTTC. The whole variable domain, remainder taken from reference TRBV5-1 and TRBJ2-7, is KAGVTQTPRYLIKTRGQQVTLSCSPISGHRSVSWYQQTPGQGLQFLFEYFSETQRNKGNFPGRFSGRQFSNSRSEMNVSTLELGDSALYLCASSLGQPSYEQYFGPGTRLTVT.

The chain has TRBV7-9 and TRBJ2-5; 11 bases fit TRBD2. V gave up 6 bases and J gave up 2 bases; unmatched junction bases: 8. The CDR3 sequence is 16 residues long. The germline V gene encodes CDR1 SEHNR and CDR2 FQNEAQ (reference sequence). The CDR3 DNA sequence: TGTGCCAGCAGACGTTTACTAGCGGGGGAACAAGAGACCCAGTACTTC. It is translated as CASRRLLAGEQETQYF.

The chain is built from TRBV5-1 and TRBJ2-4, with D unresolved. The J call may be mistaken, given a closer DNA end match to TRBJ2-7. There are 12 residues in the CDR3. The V gene's germline CDR1 is SGHRS and CDR2 YFSETQ. The CDR3 loop is CASSSQADEQYF. The DNA of the CDR3 is TGCGCCAGCAGCAGCCAGGCGGACGAGCAGTACTTC.

The chain joins TRBV3-1 to TRBJ1-6; D is unclear. This CDR3 has 13 amino acids. V was cut by 4 bases and J by 6 bases, with 7 bases left in between. The germline gives CDR1 LGHDT, CDR2 YNNKEL (reference sequence). The CDR3 reads CASSPILNSPLHF. The CDR3 DNA reads TGTGCCAGCAGCCCAATCCTTAATTCACCCCTCCACTTT.

The rearrangement uses TRBV3-1 and TRBJ2-1; possibly TRBD1 or TRBD2 for D (6 bases each). Trimming removed 4 bases at V and 13 bases at J, with 14 bases between. Germline V gives CDR1 LGHDT, CDR2 YNNKEL (reference sequence). This CDR3 is 12 amino acids long. The CDR3 nucleotides are TGTGCCAGCAGCCTGGACCGGGGGCCCCAGTTCTTC. Translated: CASSLDRGPQFF.

The CDR3 DNA reads as TGTGCCAGCATCCTCCGGGGACTAGACAATGAGCAGTTCTTC. Protein product: CASILRGLDNEQFF. The chain combines TRBV12-3 or TRBV12-4 with TRBJ2-1, with 8 positions matching TRBD2. V lost 7 bases to trimming and J lost 5 bases; unmatched junction nucleotides: 7. The CDR3 sequence is 14 residues long.

V usage is TRBV29-1 and J usage is TRBJ2-3, with D perhaps TRBD1 (6 bases). Germline assignment: CDR1 SQVTM and CDR2 ANQGSEA. The germline V and J ends were trimmed by 6 bases and 3 bases, with 13 bases remaining between them. This CDR3 has 13 residues. CDR3 residues: CSVELQGTDTQYF. DNA of the CDR3: TGCAGCGTCGAACTCCAGGGGACAGATACGCAGTATTTT.

The chain recombines TRBV20-1 with TRBJ2-7; 10 positions match TRBD1. CDR1 is DFQATT and CDR2 is SNEGSKA in the germline V gene (reference sequence). This CDR3 comprises 15 residues. J was trimmed by 0 bases and V by 6 bases; bases with no gene match: 8. CDR3 nucleotides: TGCAGTGCAGAGACAGGGGGCAAACTCTCCTACGAGCAGTACTTC. Translated, it gives CSAETGGKLSYEQYF.